These 29 T cell receptor beta chains were all obtained from the same sample, sequenced in a study of T cell changes during pregnancy in multiple sclerosis. Data came from immunoSEQ multiplex PCR; TCRdb stores just in-frame clones and leaves some out. The sample holds 90,000 to 120,000 clones; around nine tenths are singletons and the top ten take approximately 1.2%. The source material was peripheral blood, sampled in the second trimester of pregnancy. These receptors were taken from a female donor with multiple sclerosis, enrolled in a pregnancy study.

The rearrangement joins TRBV7-8 to TRBJ1-2; the D is unclear. This CDR3 region has 15 residues. V was clipped by 2 bases and J by 2 bases, with 12 bases between them. The germline V gene encodes CDR1 SGHVS and CDR2 FQNEAQ. CDR3: CASSLWADPNYGYTF. The DNA for the CDR3 is TGTGCCAGCAGCTTATGGGCAGATCCCAACTATGGCTACACCTTC.

A single count supports this clone. The V gene is TRBV6-1, the J gene TRBJ1-6; D unresolved. CDR3 length: 14 amino acids. Germline V gene data show CDR1 as MNHNS and CDR2 as SASEGT. Trimming stripped 9 bases from V and 5 bases from J, with 14 bases between. CDR3 amino acids: CASLREGNNSPLHF. DNA for the CDR3: TGTGCCAGTCTGCGGGAGGGAAATAATTCACCCCTCCACTTT.

The chain joins TRBV6-4 to TRBJ2-1; the D is unclear. Between the trimmed V and J ends, which lost 0 bases and 8 bases, there was a span of 8 bases. CDR1 MRHNA and CDR2 SNTAGT come from the germline V gene. This CDR3 region has 13 residues. The DNA of the CDR3 is TGTGCCAGCAGTGACTCGCCAGAGGATGAGCAGTTCTTC. The encoded protein is CASSDSPEDEQFF.

The J gene is TRBJ1-1, the V gene TRBV27; 8 bases fit TRBD1. Germline V gene sequence: CDR1 MNHEY, CDR2 SMNVEV (reference sequence). The J segment lost 4 bases and the V segment lost 6 bases, leaving 7 bases of the junction unmatched. The CDR3 is 14 residues long. The CDR3 reads CASSSDRGVTEAFF. The CDR3 DNA reads TGTGCCAGCAGCTCAGACAGGGGTGTCACTGAAGCTTTCTTT.

The chain employs TRBV9 and TRBJ2-7, with 7 bases aligning to TRBD1. The CDR3 runs to 16 residues. The germline CDR1 and CDR2 sequences are SGDLS and YYNGEE. The ends lost 0 bases at V and 3 bases at J; junction bases unmatched: 9. The CDR3 sequence: CASSVAAQGIGYEQYF. CDR3 sequence (DNA): TGTGCCAGCAGCGTAGCGGCACAGGGGATAGGCTACGAGCAGTACTTC.

This sequence joins TRBV2 and TRBJ2-1; TRBD2 matches 10 bases. The CDR3 has 16 amino acids. J lost 3 bases, V lost 7 bases, and 9 bases had no gene match. Germline CDR1 SNHLY, CDR2 FYNNEI. The CDR3 is CASIPEIAGGYNEQFF. CDR3 bases: TGTGCCAGCATCCCTGAAATAGCGGGGGGCTACAATGAGCAGTTCTTC.

The J gene is TRBJ2-4, the V gene TRBV19; tentatively, D is TRBD1 (6 bases). This CDR3 contains 16 residues. Germline CDR1 reads LNHDA; CDR2 reads SQIVND (reference sequence). V dropped 6 bases and J dropped 0 bases, with 15 bases sitting between them. DNA of the CDR3: TGTGCCAGTAGGAGTCGGACAGATCTAGCCAAAAACATTCAGTACTTC. Translating it yields CASRSRTDLAKNIQYF.

The rearrangement joins TRBV10-2 to TRBJ2-5; the match to TRBD2 covers 12 bases. The CDR3 runs 16 residues. The junction had 3 bases not matched to a gene; V was cut back by 0 bases and J by 4 bases. Germline CDR1 and CDR2: WSHSY and SAAADI. The CDR3 nucleotides read TGCGCCAGCAGTGAGTCGCAACTAGCGGGGGGAGAGACCCAGTACTTC. Its translation is CASSESQLAGGETQYF.

As to this clone: Additional DNA sequences in this sample encode the identical CDR3. CDR3 amino acids: CASSVGLAGSYEQYF. CDR3 sequence (DNA): TGTGCCAGCAGCGTAGGTCTAGCGGGCTCCTACGAGCAGTACTTC. V usage is TRBV9 and J usage is TRBJ2-7; TRBD2 agrees at 8 bases. In germline, CDR1 is SGDLS, CDR2 YYNGEE. The CDR3 is 15 residues long. Trimming took 0 bases from V and 0 from J; bases not matched to a gene: 2. The variable domain in full, completed from reference TRBV9 and TRBJ2-7, reads DSGVTQTPKHLITATGQRVTLRCSPRSGDLSVYWYQQSLDQGLQFLIQYYNGEERAKGNILERFSAQQFPDLHSELNLSSLELGDSALYFCASSVGLAGSYEQYFGPGTRLTVT.

The J gene is TRBJ2-3, the V gene TRBV5-1, with D perhaps matching TRBD2 (6 bases). The CDR3 is made up of 17 amino acids. The V end was cut by 1 base, the J end by 0 bases, with 15 bases between. CDR1 is SGHRS and CDR2 is YFSETQ in the germline V gene. The CDR3 region has the DNA TGCGCCAGCAGCTTGTTTCCCAGCGGGTATAGCACAGATACGCAGTATTTT. Protein product: CASSLFPSGYSTDTQYF. The variable domain in full, with the rest retrieved from reference TRBV5-1 and TRBJ2-3, is KAGVTQTPRYLIKTRGQQVTLSCSPISGHRSVSWYQQTPGQGLQFLFEYFSETQRNKGNFPGRFSGRQFSNSRSEMNVSTLELGDSALYLCASSLFPSGYSTDTQYFGPGTRLTVL.

This sequence joins TRBV2 and TRBJ2-1; 8 nucleotides align to TRBD2. Germline V gene sequence: CDR1 SNHLY, CDR2 FYNNEI. The CDR3 has 16 residues. V trimming: 6 bases; J trimming: 3 bases; junction bases outside the gene matches: 10. Here the CDR3 DNA reads TGTGCCAGCAGCGAGGCAAGCGGGGGTTACTACAATGAGCAGTTCTTC. It translates to CASSEASGGYYNEQFF.

In nucleotides, the CDR3 is TGTGCCAGCTCACTAATTCAGGTGAACACTGAAGCTTTCTTT. Protein: CASSLIQVNTEAFF. V is TRBV18 and J is TRBJ1-1; D is ambiguous. The CDR3 spans 14 residues. The germline V gene has CDR1 KGHSH and CDR2 LQKENI. The germline V and J ends were trimmed by 4 bases and 0 bases, with 9 bases remaining between them.

The CDR3 DNA is TGTGCCACCAGCAGAGAAGAGGACAGGGGGCTGTATTTT. Translating gives CATSREEDRGLYF. This chain connects TRBV15 to TRBJ2-3; 11 positions match TRBD1. CDR3 length: 13 residues. With V trimmed by 0 bases and J by 14 bases, 4 bases remained unmatched. Germline CDR1 LNHNV, CDR2 YYDKDF (reference sequence).

This clone appeared once. The J gene is TRBJ2-3, the V gene TRBV27; no reliable D call. With 3 bases removed from V and 2 bases from J, the gap between germline ends came to 15 bases. The germline V gene encodes CDR1 MNHEY and CDR2 SMNVEV (reference sequence). There are 16 residues in the CDR3. The CDR3 sequence is CASSFDQAGITDTQYF. The CDR3, as DNA: TGTGCCAGCAGTTTCGATCAGGCCGGAATCACAGATACGCAGTATTTT.

This chain connects TRBV9 to TRBJ1-2; no reliable D call. Germline V gene sequence: CDR1 SGDLS, CDR2 YYNGEE. The CDR3 spans 12 residues. V dropped 7 bases and J dropped 7 bases, with 14 bases sitting between them. CDR3 sequence: CASLNNSGGYTF. The CDR3 coding sequence is TGTGCCAGCCTGAACAATTCGGGTGGCTACACCTTC.

This chain connects TRBV2 to TRBJ2-2, with D possibly TRBD2 on 5 matching bases. From germline, CDR1 is SNHLY and CDR2 FYNNEI. This CDR3 has 11 amino acids. The germline V and J ends were trimmed by 6 bases and 6 bases, with 5 bases remaining between them. Here the CDR3 DNA reads TGTGCCAGCAGGGAGGCCGGGGAGCTGTTTTTT. Residues: CASREAGELFF.

As DNA, the CDR3 is TGCGCCAGCGGACAGCGGACCTACGAGCAGTACTTC. Translated: CASGQRTYEQYF. The genes are TRBV10-2 and TRBJ2-7; weak D call: TRBD1 (6 bases). The CDR3 contains 12 residues. Germline V gene data show CDR1 as WSHSY and CDR2 as SAAADI. The germline V and J ends were trimmed by 8 bases and 2 bases, with 10 bases remaining between them.

The chain is built from TRBV6-5 and TRBJ2-7, with D perhaps TRBD2 (6 bases). The germline gives CDR1 MNHEY, CDR2 SVGAGI. The length of the CDR3 is 13 residues. V was clipped by 8 bases and J by 0 bases, with 11 bases between them. CDR3 nucleotides: TGTGCCAGCCGGGAGCCTAGCTCCTACGAGCAGTACTTC. This codes for CASREPSSYEQYF.

The rearrangement uses TRBV19 and TRBJ2-2; perhaps TRBD2 as D (6 bases). Per germline, CDR1 LNHDA and CDR2 SQIVND (reference sequence). Trimming shortened V by 5 bases and J by 1 base, and 14 bases separated the two germline ends. CDR3 size: 16 residues. CDR3 DNA sequence: TGTGCCAGTAGTCTCGGCCTAGCGCGGAACACCGGGGAGCTGTTTTTT. It yields the protein CASSLGLARNTGELFF.

V is TRBV4-1 and J is TRBJ2-1, with TRBD2 as a possible D gene (5 bases). The CDR3 consists of 18 residues. Trimming removed 3 bases from V and 0 bases from J, with 18 bases in between. Germline V CDR1 and CDR2: MGHRA, YSYEKL. As DNA, the CDR3 is TGCGCCAGCAGCCATGGGCTAGCCGGATCGAGCTCCTACAATGAGCAGTTCTTC. Translating gives CASSHGLAGSSSYNEQFF.

This rearrangement joins TRBV19 to TRBJ2-1; the match to TRBD2 covers 8 bases. The CDR3 is 14 residues long. The germline V gene encodes CDR1 LNHDA and CDR2 SQIVND (reference sequence). Germline trimming cut 4 bases from V and 4 bases from J; bases unmatched to any gene: 3. CDR3 residues: CASSTGGRYNEQFF. The CDR3 nucleotides are TGTGCCAGTAGTACTGGCGGGAGGTACAATGAGCAGTTCTTC.

The sample holds one count of this clone. The rearrangement links TRBV27 to TRBJ2-1; 7 nucleotides line up with TRBD2. Germline assignment: CDR1 MNHEY and CDR2 SMNVEV (reference sequence). V was pared by 10 bases and J by 3 bases, with 9 bases of the junction left unmatched. This CDR3 has 14 residues. The CDR3 sequence is CATALADGYNEQFF. For the CDR3, the DNA is TGTGCCACCGCCCTAGCGGACGGCTACAATGAGCAGTTCTTC.

The CDR3, as DNA: TGTGCCAGCAGTTTATGGGGACAGGGGGACAATCAGCCCCAGCATTTT. Translating it yields CASSLWGQGDNQPQHF. This chain links TRBV28 with TRBJ1-5; 11 bases line up with TRBD1. CDR1 is MDHEN and CDR2 is SYDVKM in the germline V gene. The length of the CDR3 is 16 residues. The ends lost 0 bases at V and 3 bases at J; junction bases unmatched: 1.

The chain has TRBV11-2 and TRBJ2-1, with a tentative D call TRBD2 (7 bases). V lost 3 bases and J 10 bases, leaving 13 bases between the germline ends. This CDR3 has 13 amino acids. Germline CDR1 reads SGHAT; CDR2 reads FQNNGV. Written as DNA, the CDR3 is TGTGCCAGCAGCTTCCCCGGGGGGCGGGAGCAGTTCTTC. It specifies CASSFPGGREQFF.

This chain uses TRBV19 with TRBJ2-2; D possibly corresponds to TRBD2 (5 bases). Germline-derived CDR1 and CDR2 are LNHDA and SQIVND (reference sequence). This CDR3 spans 11 amino acids. The V gene lost 8 bases and the J gene lost 5 bases, with 6 bases spanning the gap. The CDR3: CASGLTGELFF. The CDR3 nucleotides are TGTGCCAGTGGACTGACCGGGGAGCTGTTTTTT.

This rearrangement joins TRBV5-8 to TRBJ2-7; a possible D gene is TRBD2 (6 bases). The CDR3 totals 15 residues. The V end lost 5 bases, the J end lost 2 bases, and 17 bases lay between the germline ends. The germline gives CDR1 SGHTS, CDR2 YDEGEE. CDR3 in amino acids: CASSFSGWKTYEQYF. CDR3 nucleotide sequence: TGTGCCAGCAGTTTTAGCGGATGGAAAACCTACGAGCAGTACTTC.

This chain joins TRBV27 and TRBJ1-2; D unresolved. Germline CDR1 and CDR2: MNHEY and SMNVEV (reference sequence). The CDR3 length is 13 residues. Deletions cut 7 bases from V and 6 bases from J, with 15 bases between. CDR3 in DNA: TGTGCCAGCAACTCCACGCCTTTAGATGGCTACACCTTC. This encodes CASNSTPLDGYTF.

DNA for the CDR3: TGTGCCAGCAGCTTCGACAGTTATGAAGCTTTCTTT. Its translation is CASSFDSYEAFF. The chain couples TRBV5-8 to TRBJ1-1; a weak D match, TRBD1 (5 bases). The ends were cut back, 2 bases at V and 7 bases at J, with 9 bases in the middle. Germline CDR1 SGHTS, CDR2 YDEGEE. The CDR3 is made up of 12 amino acids.

The rearrangement joins TRBV27 to TRBJ1-1; no firm D call. There are 13 residues in the CDR3. The V gene lost 8 bases and the J gene lost 0 bases, with 10 bases spanning the gap. Germline loops: CDR1 MNHEY, CDR2 SMNVEV (reference sequence). The chain's CDR3 is CASGEVMNTEAFF. In DNA, the CDR3 is TGTGCCAGCGGTGAGGTCATGAACACTGAAGCTTTCTTT.